This T cell receptor beta chain was retrieved from a study of blood T cell repertoires in COVID-19. Overall study: Samples came from the United States, Italy and Spain, spanning acute and convalescent COVID-19. Nucleic acid was either cDNA or gDNA, and it came from T cells, B-cell-depleted T cells, or PBMCs.

Source study methods: Reference gene primer amplification yielded estimated nucleated cell counts. Using immunoSEQ multiplex PCR, the repertoire was profiled, and TCRdb retains in-frame clones only, with some absent. V, J and clone size are those of that table, while D and trimming were read from the DNA. This sample has 200,000 to 250,000 clones, with about 85% found just once. Followed over time, Seattle patients had been enrolled while infection was active. This clone was counted only a few times. Other DNA sequences of this sample code for an identical CDR3. Germline V gene lookup returns CDR1 SGHRS and CDR2 YFSETQ. This CDR3 has 12 residues. Between the trimmed V and J ends, which lost 0 bases and 10 bases, there was a span of 10 bases.

Sequences were obtained from peripheral blood. This sequence was found in a woman in her forties or fifties with COVID-19, enrolled during active disease. The rearrangement joins TRBV5-1 to TRBJ1-1; D not certain. The CDR3 loop reads CASSLAGVGAFF. The CDR3, as DNA: TGCGCCAGCAGCTTGGCCGGGGTGGGAGCTTTCTTT.